This T cell receptor (beta chain) was found in a study (dated by TCRdb to 2022 to 2024). Beyond this particular receptor, the publication reports: Further investigation, including longitudinal sampling and assessment of a control group, is stated by the authors to be required.

PBMCs were isolated from peripheral blood, and genomic DNA from unsorted PBMCs was used for TCR beta sequencing. The CDR3 runs 15 residues from the cysteine to the phenylalanine. Here the CDR3 DNA is all that survives: 45 bases in frame from base 1. V lost 5 bases and J lost 2 bases; the stretch between them is 12 bases long. Via the germline V gene (reference sequence), CDR1 is LNHDA and CDR2 SQIVND. Survey-level sequencing on the immunoSEQ platform was used to profile TCR beta chain repertoires. In the paper's pipeline: CDR3 amino acid length spectratypes and V-J pairing frequencies were compared, and repertoire diversity was measured with the inverse Simpson index. Clonotypes specific to SARS-CoV-2, CMV, influenza A and EBV were annotated by matching TCR beta CDR3 sequences against VDJdb. This immuneACCESS table, as held by TCRdb, lists in-frame sequences with V and J called but not all clones. Of the missing ones, under half trace to an unresolved V gene in checked studies; the others have no known cause. That table supplies the V and J calls and clone size; D and trimming were determined from the DNA. This sample gives tens of thousands of clones in total; 93% of them show up just once. The ten biggest clones cover roughly 4.2% of the sample.

A word on this clone: Its cognate antigen has yet to be identified. No base quality values were provided; no much bigger clone lies one nucleotide off.

Specimen: PBMCs. This receptor was obtained from a man aged 35 to 55 with rheumatoid arthritis. The chain was built from TRBV19 and TRBJ1-4; TRBD1 could be the D gene, as 5 bases match. DNA sequence: TGTGCCAGTAGTTCACGTCCAGGGACTAATGAAAAACTGTTTTTT. Translated, it reads CASSSRPGTNEKLFF. When the CDR3 is completed using the reference TRBV19 and TRBJ1-4 genes on either side, the full variable domain is DGGITQSPKYLFRKEGQNVTLSCEQNLNHDAMYWYRQDPGQGLRLIYYSQIVNDFQKGDIAEGYSVSREKKESFPLTVTSAQKNPTAFYLCASSSRPGTNEKLFFGSGTQLSVL.